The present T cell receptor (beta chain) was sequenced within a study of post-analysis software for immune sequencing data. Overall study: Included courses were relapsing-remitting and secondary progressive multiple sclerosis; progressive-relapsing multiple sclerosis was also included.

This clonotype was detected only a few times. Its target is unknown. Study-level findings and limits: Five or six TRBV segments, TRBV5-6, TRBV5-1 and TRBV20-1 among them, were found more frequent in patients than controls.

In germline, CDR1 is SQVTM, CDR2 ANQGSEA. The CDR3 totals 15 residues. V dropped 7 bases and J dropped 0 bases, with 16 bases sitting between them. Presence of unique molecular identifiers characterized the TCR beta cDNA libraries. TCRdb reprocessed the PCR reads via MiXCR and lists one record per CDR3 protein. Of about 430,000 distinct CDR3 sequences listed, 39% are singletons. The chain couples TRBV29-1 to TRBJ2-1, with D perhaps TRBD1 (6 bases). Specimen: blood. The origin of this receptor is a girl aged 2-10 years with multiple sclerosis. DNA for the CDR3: TGCAGCGCCCTGACAGGATCGAGCTCCTACAATGAGCAGTTCTTC. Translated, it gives CSALTGSSSYNEQFF.